This TCR beta chain emerged from a study of regulatory T cells in long-lasting Graves disease. The study's findings and limits: Comparison showed that persistent patients shared more public clonotypes (about 2,600) than new patients (roughly 970).

The time point is: newly diagnosed GD, antithyroid drugs for less than 3 months. PBMC RNA was the source of the TCR library. Remarks on this clonotype: What it binds is not known.

Both iRepertoire HTBI primers and Arm-PCR of CDR3 regions were used to build the TCR beta libraries. TCRdb re-derived calls from the multiplex PCR reads in MiXCR, one entry per CDR3 protein. The table lists a few hundred thousand distinct CDR3 sequences, approximately 15% of them singletons. These data also featured in a second study, about T cells in Graves' hyperthyroidism and ophthalmopathy. That paper notes: Diagnosis of hyperthyroidism was new in patients aged 18 to 65, and its duration was under 2 months. The HTBI primer set drove a first-round RT-PCR of the TCR CDR3.

Specimen: peripheral blood mononuclear cells (PBMCs), collected at new diagnosis, from a patient treated with antithyroid drugs. This sequence originates from a man between 25 and 39 years old with Graves disease.

The CDR3 coding sequence is TGTGCCTGGAACCCTAGCGGGAGTGGAAAGACCCAGTACTTC. Translation: CAWNPSGSGKTQYF. The chain couples TRBV30 to TRBJ2-5, with 10 bases identical to TRBD2. After removal of 4 bases from V and 6 bases from J, the junction contained 8 bases not matched to a gene. CDR3 length: 14 residues. Germline V gene lookup returns CDR1 GTSNPN and CDR2 SVGIG (reference sequence).